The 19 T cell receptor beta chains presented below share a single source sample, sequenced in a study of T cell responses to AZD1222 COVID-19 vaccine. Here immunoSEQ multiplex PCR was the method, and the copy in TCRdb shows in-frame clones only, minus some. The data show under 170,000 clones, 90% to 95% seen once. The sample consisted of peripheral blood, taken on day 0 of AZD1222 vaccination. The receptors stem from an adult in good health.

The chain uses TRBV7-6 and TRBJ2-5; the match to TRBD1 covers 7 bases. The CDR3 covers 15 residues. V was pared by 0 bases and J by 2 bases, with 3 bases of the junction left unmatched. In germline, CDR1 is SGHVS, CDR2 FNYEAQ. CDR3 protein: CASSLAWGQQETQYF. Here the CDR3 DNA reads TGTGCCAGCAGCTTAGCCTGGGGACAGCAAGAGACCCAGTACTTC.

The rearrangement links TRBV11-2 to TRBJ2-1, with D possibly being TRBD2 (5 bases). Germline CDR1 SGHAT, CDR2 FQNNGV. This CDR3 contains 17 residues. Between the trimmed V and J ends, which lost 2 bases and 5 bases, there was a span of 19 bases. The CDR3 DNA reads TGTGCCAGCAGCTTATCGGTATCGGGGTCGGGCAACAATGAGCAGTTCTTC. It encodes CASSLSVSGSGNNEQFF.

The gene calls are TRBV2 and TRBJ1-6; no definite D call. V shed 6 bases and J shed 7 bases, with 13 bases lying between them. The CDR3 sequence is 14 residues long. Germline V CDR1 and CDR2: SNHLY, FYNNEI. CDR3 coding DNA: TGTGCCAGCAGGACGGGGAAATTCAATTCACCCCTCCACTTT. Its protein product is CASRTGKFNSPLHF.

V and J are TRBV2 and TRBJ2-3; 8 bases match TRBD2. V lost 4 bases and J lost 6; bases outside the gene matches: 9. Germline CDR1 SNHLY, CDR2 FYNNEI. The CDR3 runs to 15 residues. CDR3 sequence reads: CASSGVSGITDTQYF. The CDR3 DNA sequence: TGTGCCAGCAGTGGAGTTAGCGGGATTACGGATACGCAGTATTTT.

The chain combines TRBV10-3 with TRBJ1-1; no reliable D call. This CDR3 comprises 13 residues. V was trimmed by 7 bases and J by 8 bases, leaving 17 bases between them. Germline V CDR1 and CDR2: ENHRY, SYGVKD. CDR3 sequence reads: CAIKHRLRAEAFF. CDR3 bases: TGTGCCATCAAACATCGCTTGAGAGCAGAAGCTTTCTTT.

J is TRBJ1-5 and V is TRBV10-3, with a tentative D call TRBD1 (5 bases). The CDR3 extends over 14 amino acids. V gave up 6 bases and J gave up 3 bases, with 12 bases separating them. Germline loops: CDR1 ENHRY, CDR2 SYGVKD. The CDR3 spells CAISKQDFNQPQHF. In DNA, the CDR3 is TGTGCCATCAGCAAACAGGATTTCAATCAGCCCCAGCATTTT.

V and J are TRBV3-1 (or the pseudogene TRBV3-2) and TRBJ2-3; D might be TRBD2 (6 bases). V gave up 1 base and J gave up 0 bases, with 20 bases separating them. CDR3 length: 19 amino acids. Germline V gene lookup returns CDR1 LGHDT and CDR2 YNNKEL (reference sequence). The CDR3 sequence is CASSQVTRGSPLSTDTQYF. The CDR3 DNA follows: TGTGCCAGCAGCCAAGTTACACGGGGGTCGCCCCTTAGCACAGATACGCAGTATTTT.

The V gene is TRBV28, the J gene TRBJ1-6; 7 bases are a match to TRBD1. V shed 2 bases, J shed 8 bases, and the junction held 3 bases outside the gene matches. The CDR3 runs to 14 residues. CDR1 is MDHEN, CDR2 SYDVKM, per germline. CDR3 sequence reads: CASSLDREDSPLHF. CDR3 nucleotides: TGTGCCAGCAGTTTAGACAGGGAGGATTCACCCCTCCACTTT.

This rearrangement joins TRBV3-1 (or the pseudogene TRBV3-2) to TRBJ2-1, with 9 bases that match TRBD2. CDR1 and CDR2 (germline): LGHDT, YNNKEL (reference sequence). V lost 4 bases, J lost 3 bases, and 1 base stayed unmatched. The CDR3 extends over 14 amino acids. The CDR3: CASSPSGIYNEQFF. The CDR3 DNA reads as TGTGCCAGCAGCCCTAGCGGGATCTACAATGAGCAGTTCTTC.

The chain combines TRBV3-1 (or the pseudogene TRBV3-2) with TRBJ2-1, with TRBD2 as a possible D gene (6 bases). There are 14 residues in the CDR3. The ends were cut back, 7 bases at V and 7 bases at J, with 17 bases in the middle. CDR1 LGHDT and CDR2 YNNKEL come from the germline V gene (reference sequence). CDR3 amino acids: CASTITGGRNEQFF. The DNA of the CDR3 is TGTGCCAGCACTATTACTGGAGGGAGAAATGAGCAGTTCTTC.

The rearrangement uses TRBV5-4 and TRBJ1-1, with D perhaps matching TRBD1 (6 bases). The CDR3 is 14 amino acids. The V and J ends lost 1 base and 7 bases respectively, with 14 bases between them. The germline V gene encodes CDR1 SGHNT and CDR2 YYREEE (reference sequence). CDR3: CASSLRSVRGEAFF. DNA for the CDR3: TGTGCCAGCAGCTTGAGGTCAGTCAGGGGTGAAGCTTTCTTT.

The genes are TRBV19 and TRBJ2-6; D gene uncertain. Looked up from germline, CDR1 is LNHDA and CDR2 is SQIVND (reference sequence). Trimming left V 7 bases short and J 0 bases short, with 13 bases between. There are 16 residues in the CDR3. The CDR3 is CASKVGGHSGANVLTF. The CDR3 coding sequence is TGTGCCAGTAAAGTAGGCGGTCACTCTGGGGCCAACGTCCTGACTTTC.

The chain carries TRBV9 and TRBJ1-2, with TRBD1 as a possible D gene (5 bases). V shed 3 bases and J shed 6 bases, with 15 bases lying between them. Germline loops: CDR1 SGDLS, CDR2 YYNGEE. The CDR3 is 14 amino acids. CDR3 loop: CASSGRGVGHGYTF. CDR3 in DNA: TGTGCCAGCAGCGGCCGAGGGGTGGGCCATGGCTACACCTTC.

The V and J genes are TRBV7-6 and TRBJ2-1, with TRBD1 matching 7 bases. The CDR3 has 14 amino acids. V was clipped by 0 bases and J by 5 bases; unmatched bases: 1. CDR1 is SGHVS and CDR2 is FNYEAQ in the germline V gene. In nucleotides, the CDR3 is TGTGCCAGCAGCTTAGCGGGGACAGACAATGAGCAGTTCTTC. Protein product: CASSLAGTDNEQFF.

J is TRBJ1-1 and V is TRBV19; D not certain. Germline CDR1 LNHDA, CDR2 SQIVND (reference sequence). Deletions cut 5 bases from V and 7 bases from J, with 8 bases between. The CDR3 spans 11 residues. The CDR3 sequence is CASSHDREAFF. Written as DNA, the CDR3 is TGTGCCAGTAGTCACGACCGTGAAGCTTTCTTT.

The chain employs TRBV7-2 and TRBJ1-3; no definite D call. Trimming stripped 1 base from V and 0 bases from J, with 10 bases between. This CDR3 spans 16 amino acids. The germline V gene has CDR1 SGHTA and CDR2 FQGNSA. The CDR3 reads CASSLVWQTSGNTIYF. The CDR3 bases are TGTGCCAGCAGCTTAGTTTGGCAGACCTCTGGAAACACCATATATTTT. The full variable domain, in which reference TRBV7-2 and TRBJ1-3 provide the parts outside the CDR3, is GAGVSQSPSNKVTEKGKDVELRCDPISGHTALYWYRQSLGQGLEFLIYFQGNSAPDKSGLPSDRFSAERTGGSVSTLTIQRTQQEDSAVYLCASSLVWQTSGNTIYFGEGSWLTVV.

The CDR3 DNA sequence: TGCGCCAGCAGGGGGGGGACCCGTCCCGAGCAGTACGTC. This translates into CASRGGTRPEQYV. The chain combines TRBV10-2 with TRBJ2-7; 7 bases are a match to TRBD2. The germline V gene has CDR1 WSHSY and CDR2 SAAADI. Trimming at V came to 6 bases and at J to 6 bases, leaving 8 bases not matched to a gene. The CDR3 runs to 13 residues.

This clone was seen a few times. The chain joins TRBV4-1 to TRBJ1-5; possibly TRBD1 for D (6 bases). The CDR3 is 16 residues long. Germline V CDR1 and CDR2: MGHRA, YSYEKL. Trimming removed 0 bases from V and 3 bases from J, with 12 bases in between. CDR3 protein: CASSQDFRTVNQPQHF. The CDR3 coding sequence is TGCGCCAGCAGCCAAGATTTTCGGACAGTCAATCAGCCCCAGCATTTT.

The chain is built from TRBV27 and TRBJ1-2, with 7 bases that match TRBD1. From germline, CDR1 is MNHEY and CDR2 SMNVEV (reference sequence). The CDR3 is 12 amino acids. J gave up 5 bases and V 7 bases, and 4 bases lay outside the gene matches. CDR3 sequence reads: CASKTGLYGYTF. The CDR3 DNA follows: TGTGCCAGCAAGACAGGGCTTTATGGCTACACCTTC.